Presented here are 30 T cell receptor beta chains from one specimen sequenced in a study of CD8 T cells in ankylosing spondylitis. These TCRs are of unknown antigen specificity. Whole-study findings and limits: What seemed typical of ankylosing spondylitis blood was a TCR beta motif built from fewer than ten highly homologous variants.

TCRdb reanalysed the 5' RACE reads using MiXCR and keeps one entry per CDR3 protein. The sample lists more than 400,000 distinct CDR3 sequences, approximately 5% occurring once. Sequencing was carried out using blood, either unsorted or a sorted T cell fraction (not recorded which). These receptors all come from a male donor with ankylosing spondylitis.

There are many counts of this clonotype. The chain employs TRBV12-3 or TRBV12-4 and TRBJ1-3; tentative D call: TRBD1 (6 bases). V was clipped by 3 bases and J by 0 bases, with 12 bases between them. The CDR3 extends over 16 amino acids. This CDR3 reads CASSFRTAFSGNTIYF. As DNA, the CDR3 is TGTGCCAGCAGTTTCAGGACAGCCTTCTCTGGAAACACCATATATTTT.

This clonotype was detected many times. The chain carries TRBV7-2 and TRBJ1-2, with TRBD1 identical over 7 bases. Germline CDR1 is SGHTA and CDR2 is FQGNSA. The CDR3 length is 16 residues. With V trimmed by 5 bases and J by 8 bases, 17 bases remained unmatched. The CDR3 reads CASSPDRKGALDGYTF. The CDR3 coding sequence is TGTGCCAGCAGCCCTGACCGAAAGGGGGCGTTGGACGGCTACACCTTC.

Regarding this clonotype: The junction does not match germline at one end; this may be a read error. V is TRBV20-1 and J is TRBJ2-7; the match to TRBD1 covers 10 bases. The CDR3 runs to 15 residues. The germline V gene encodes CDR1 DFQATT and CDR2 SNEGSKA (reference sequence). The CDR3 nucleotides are TGCTGTGCTACCGGGGGCGACAGGGGGCACTACGAGCAGTACTTC. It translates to CCATGGDRGHYEQYF.

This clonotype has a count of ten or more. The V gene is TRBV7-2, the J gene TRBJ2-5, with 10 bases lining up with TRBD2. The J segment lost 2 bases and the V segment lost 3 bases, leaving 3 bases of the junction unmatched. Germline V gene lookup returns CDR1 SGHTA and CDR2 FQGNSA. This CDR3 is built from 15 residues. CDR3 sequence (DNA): TGTGCCAGCAGCTTGGGACTAGCGTTACAAGAGACCCAGTACTTC. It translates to CASSLGLALQETQYF.

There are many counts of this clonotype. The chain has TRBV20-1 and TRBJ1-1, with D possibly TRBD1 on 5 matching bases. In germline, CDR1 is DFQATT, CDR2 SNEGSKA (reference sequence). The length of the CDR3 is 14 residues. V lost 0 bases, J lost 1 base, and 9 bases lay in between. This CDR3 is CSAREGTGNTEAFF. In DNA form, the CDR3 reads TGCAGTGCTAGAGAGGGGACTGGGAACACTGAAGCTTTCTTT.

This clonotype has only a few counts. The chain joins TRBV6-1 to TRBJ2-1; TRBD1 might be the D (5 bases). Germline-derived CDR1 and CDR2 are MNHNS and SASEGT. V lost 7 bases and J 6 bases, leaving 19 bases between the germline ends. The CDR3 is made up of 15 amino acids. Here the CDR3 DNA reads TGTGCCAGCAATGTGGGCGGAAGGGGTTCCAATGAGCAGTTCTTC. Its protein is CASNVGGRGSNEQFF.

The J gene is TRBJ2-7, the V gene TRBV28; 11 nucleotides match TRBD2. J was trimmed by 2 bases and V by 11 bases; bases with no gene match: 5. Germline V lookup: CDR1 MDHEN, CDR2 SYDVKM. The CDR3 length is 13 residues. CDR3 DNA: TGTGCCGGCGGGACTAGCGGCACCTACGAGCAGTACTTC. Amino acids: CAGGTSGTYEQYF.

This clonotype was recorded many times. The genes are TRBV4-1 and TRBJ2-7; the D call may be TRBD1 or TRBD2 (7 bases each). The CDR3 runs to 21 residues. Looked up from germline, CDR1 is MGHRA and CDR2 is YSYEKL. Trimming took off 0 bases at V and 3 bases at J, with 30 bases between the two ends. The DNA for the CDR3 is TGCGCCAGCAGCCAAGATCTCACCCTACTCCACAGGGGAGGGACTTACTACGAGCAGTACTTC. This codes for CASSQDLTLLHRGGTYYEQYF.

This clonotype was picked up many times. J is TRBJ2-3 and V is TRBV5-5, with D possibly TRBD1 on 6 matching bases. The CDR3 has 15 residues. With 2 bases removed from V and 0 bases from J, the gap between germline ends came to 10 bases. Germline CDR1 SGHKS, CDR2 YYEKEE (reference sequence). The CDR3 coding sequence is TGTGCCAGCAGCTTTTCAGGGGTCAGCACAGATACGCAGTATTTT. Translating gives CASSFSGVSTDTQYF. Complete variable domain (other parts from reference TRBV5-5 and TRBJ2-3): DAGVTQSPTHLIKTRGQQVTLRCSPISGHKSVSWYQQVLGQGPQFIFQYYEKEERGRGNFPDRFSARQFPNYSSELNVNALLLGDSALYLCASSFSGVSTDTQYFGPGTRLTVL.

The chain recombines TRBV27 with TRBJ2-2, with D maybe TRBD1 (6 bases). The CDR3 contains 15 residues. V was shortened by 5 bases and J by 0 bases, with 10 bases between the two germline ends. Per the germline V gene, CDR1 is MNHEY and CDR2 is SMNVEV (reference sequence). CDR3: CASSVDSSNTGELFF. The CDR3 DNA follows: TGTGCCAGCAGTGTGGACAGTTCGAACACCGGGGAGCTGTTTTTT.

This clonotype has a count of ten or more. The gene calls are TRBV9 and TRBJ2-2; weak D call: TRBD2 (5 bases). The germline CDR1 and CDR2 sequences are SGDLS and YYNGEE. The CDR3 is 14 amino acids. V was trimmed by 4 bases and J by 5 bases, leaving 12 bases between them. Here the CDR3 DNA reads TGTGCCAGCAGCCCTAGACGGGATACCGGGGAGCTGTTTTTT. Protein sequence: CASSPRRDTGELFF.

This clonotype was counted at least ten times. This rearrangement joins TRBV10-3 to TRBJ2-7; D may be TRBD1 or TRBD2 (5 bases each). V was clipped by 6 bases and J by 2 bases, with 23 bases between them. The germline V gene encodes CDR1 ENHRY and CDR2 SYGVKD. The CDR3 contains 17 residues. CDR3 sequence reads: CAISDRRTGTGPYEQYF. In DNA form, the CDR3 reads TGTGCCATCAGCGACAGAAGGACCGGGACGGGCCCCTACGAGCAGTACTTC.

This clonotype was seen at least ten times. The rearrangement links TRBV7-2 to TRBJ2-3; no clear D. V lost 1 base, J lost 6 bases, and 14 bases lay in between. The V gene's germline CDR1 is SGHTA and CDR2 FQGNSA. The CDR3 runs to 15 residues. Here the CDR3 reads CASSLGSLRRDTQYF. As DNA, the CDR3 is TGTGCCAGCAGCTTAGGGTCATTGCGGCGGGATACGCAGTATTTT.

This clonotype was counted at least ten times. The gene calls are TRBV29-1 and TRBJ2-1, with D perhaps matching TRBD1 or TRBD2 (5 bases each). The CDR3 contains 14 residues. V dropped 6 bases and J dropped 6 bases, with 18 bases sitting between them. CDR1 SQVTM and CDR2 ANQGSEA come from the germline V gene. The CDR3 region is CSVGDGTLGNEQFF. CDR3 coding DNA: TGCAGCGTCGGGGACGGAACCTTAGGCAATGAGCAGTTCTTC.

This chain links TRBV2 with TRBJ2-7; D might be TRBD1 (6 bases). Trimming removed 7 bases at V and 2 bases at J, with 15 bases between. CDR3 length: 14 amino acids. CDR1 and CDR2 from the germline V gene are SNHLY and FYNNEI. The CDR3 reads CASISQGLTYEQYF. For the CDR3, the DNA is TGTGCCAGCATCTCCCAGGGGCTAACCTACGAGCAGTACTTC. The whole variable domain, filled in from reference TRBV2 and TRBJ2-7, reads EPEVTQTPSHQVTQMGQEVILRCVPISNHLYFYWYRQILGQKVEFLVSFYNNEISEKSEIFDDQFSVERPDGSNFTLKIRSTKLEDSAMYFCASISQGLTYEQYFGPGTRLTVT.

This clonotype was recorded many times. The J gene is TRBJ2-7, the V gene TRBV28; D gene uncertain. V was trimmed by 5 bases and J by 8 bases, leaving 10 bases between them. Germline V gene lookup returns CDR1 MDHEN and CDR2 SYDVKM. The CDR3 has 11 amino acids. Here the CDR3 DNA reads TGTGCCAGCAGTCCGAATCTTAAGCAGTACTTC. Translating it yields CASSPNLKQYF. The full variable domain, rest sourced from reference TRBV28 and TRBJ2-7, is DVKVTQSSRYLVKRTGEKVFLECVQDMDHENMFWYRQDPGLGLRLIYFSYDVKMKEKGDIPEGYSVSREKKERFSLILESASTNQTSMYLCASSPNLKQYFGPGTRLTVT.

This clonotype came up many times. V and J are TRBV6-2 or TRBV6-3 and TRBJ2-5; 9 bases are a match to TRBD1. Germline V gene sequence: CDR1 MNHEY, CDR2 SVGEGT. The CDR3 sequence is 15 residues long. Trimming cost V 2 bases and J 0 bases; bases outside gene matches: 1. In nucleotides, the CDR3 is TGTGCCAGCAGTTACGGGGACAGGGACCAAGAGACCCAGTACTTC. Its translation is CASSYGDRDQETQYF.

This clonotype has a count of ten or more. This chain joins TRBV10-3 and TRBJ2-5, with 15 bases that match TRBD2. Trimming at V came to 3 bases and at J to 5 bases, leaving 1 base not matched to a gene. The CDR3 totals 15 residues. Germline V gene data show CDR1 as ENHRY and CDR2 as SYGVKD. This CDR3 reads CAISDGTSGGETQYF. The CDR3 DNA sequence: TGTGCCATCAGTGATGGGACTAGCGGGGGGGAGACCCAGTACTTC.

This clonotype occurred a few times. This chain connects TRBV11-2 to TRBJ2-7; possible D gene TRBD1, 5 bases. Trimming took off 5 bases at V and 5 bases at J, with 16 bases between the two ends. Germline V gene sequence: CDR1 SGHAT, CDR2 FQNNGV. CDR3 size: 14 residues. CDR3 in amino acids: CASSTPRAGNEQYF. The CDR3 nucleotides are TGTGCCAGCAGCACCCCAAGGGCAGGGAACGAGCAGTACTTC.

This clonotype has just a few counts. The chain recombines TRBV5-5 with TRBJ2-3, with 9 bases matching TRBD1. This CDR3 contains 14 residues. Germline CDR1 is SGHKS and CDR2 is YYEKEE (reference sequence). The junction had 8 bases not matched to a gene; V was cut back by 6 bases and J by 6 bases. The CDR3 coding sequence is TGTGCCAGCATCGGAGGACAGGGGCAGGATACGCAGTATTTT. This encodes CASIGGQGQDTQYF.

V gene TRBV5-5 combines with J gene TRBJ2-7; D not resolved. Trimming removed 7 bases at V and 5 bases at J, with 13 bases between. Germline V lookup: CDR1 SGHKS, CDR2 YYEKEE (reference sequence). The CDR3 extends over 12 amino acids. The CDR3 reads CASGPRHHEQYF. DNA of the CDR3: TGTGCCAGCGGCCCCAGGCACCACGAGCAGTACTTC.

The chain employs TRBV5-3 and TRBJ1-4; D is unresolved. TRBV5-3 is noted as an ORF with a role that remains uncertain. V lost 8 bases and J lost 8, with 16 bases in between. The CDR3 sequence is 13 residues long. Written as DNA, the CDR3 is TGTGCCAGGGGCCCGGGGATACAAGAAAAACTGTTTTTT. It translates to CARGPGIQEKLFF.

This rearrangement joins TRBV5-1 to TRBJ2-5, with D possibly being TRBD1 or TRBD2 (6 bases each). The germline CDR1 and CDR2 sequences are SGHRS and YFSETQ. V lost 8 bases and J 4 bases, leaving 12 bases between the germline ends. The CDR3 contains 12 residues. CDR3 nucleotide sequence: TGCGCCAGAGGAGGGGGTAGAGAGACCCAGTACTTC. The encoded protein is CARGGGRETQYF. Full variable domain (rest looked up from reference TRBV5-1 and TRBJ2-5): KAGVTQTPRYLIKTRGQQVTLSCSPISGHRSVSWYQQTPGQGLQFLFEYFSETQRNKGNFPGRFSGRQFSNSRSEMNVSTLELGDSALYLCARGGGRETQYFGPGTRLLVL.

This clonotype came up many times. The CDR3 bases are TGCAGTGCCAAAAGAAGGACAGGGTACACTGAAGCTTTCTTT. This gives the protein CSAKRRTGYTEAFF. J is TRBJ1-1 and V is TRBV20-1; 8 nucleotides match TRBD1. Looked up from germline, CDR1 is DFQATT and CDR2 is SNEGSKA (reference sequence). CDR3 length equals 14 residues. The ends lost 6 bases at V and 3 bases at J; junction bases unmatched: 9.

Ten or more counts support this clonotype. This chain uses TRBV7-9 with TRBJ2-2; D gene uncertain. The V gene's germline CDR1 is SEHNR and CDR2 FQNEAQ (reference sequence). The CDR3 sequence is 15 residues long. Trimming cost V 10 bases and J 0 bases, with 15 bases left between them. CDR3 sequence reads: CATPARITNTGELFF. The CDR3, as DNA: TGTGCCACCCCAGCTAGGATCACGAACACCGGGGAGCTGTTTTTT.

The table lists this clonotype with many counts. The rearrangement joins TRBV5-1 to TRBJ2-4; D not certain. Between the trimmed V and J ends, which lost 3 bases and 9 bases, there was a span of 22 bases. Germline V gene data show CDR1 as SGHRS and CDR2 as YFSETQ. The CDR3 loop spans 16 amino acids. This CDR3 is CASSSRPEASGGIQYF. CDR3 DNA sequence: TGCGCCAGCAGCTCACGTCCTGAGGCGAGTGGTGGCATTCAGTACTTC.

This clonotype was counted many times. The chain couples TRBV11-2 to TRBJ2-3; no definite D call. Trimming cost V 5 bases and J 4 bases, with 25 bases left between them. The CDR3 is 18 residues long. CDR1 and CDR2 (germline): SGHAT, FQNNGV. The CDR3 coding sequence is TGTGCCAGCAGCCGACCCATCACTACTTCACAAAGGGCAGATACGCAGTATTTT. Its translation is CASSRPITTSQRADTQYF.

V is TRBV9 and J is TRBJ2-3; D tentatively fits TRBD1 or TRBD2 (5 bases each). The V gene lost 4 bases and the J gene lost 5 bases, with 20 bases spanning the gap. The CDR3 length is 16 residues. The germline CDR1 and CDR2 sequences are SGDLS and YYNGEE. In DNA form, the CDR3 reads TGTGCCAGCAGCCCACGGCCGGGAAGGGGATTAGATACGCAGTATTTT. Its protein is CASSPRPGRGLDTQYF.

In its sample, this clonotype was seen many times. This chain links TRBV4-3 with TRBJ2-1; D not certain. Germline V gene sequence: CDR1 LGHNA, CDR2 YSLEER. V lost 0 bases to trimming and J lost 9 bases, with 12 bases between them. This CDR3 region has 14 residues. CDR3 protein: CASSQEAGVSEQFF. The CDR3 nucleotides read TGCGCCAGCAGCCAAGAAGCAGGAGTAAGTGAGCAGTTCTTC.

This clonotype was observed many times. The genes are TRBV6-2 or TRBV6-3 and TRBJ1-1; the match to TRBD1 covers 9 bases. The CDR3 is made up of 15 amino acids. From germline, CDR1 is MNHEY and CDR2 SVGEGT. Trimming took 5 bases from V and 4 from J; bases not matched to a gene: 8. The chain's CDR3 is CASSTAGTGSTEAFF. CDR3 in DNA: TGTGCCAGCAGTACCGCCGGGACAGGGAGCACTGAAGCTTTCTTT.